Each of the 25 T cell receptor beta chains below was sequenced from the same sample in a study of radiation and T cells in renal cell carcinoma. Profiling relied on immunoSEQ multiplex PCR, and the TCRdb table lists in-frame clones only, not all of them. The table has 100,000 to 150,000 clones, over 75% seen once. This sample's time point: blood 2 weeks post-SBRT. Treatment: 15 Gy SBRT to primary tumor, nephrectomy 4 weeks later. Here the sequenced sample was blood, taken from a patient whose treatment included radiotherapy and nephrectomy. These receptors were taken from a woman aged 60-75 years with renal cell carcinoma.

This chain connects TRBV19 to TRBJ1-6; 8 nucleotides match TRBD1. V lost 7 bases and J lost 7; bases outside the gene matches: 3. The CDR3 length is 13 residues. Germline values: CDR1 LNHDA, CDR2 SQIVND (reference sequence). The CDR3 loop reads CASKQGDNSPLHF. CDR3 DNA sequence: TGTGCCAGTAAACAGGGGGACAATTCACCCCTCCACTTT.

The chain carries TRBV6-1 and TRBJ2-3, with 11 bases lining up with TRBD2. Germline V gene sequence: CDR1 MNHNS, CDR2 SASEGT. J lost 1 base, V lost 6 bases, and 6 bases had no gene match. The CDR3 loop spans 16 amino acids. Here the CDR3 reads CASRELAGDGTDTQYF. The CDR3 nucleotides are TGTGCCAGCAGGGAACTAGCGGGGGACGGCACAGATACGCAGTATTTT.

The chain combines TRBV19 with TRBJ1-2, with TRBD1 matching over 10 bases. The CDR3 has 17 residues. V lost 5 bases to trimming and J lost 0 bases; unmatched junction nucleotides: 9. CDR1 LNHDA and CDR2 SQIVND come from the germline V gene (reference sequence). Here the CDR3 reads CASSSRDRGFSNYGYTF. The CDR3 DNA sequence: TGTGCCAGTAGTTCCCGGGACAGGGGCTTTTCTAACTATGGCTACACCTTC.

The chain uses TRBV10-1 and TRBJ2-1, with 7 bases identical to TRBD1. The CDR3 covers 16 residues. J was trimmed by 5 bases and V by 4 bases; bases with no gene match: 11. CDR1 and CDR2 (germline): WNHNN, SYGVQD (reference sequence). Written as DNA, the CDR3 is TGCGCCAGCAGTGGTGACAGGGTAGAGGTTCACAATGAGCAGTTCTTC. The encoded protein is CASSGDRVEVHNEQFF.

V and J are TRBV28 and TRBJ2-5, with 7 bases matching TRBD1. The J segment lost 4 bases and the V segment lost 6 bases, leaving 11 bases of the junction unmatched. The germline CDR1 and CDR2 sequences are MDHEN and SYDVKM. This CDR3 has 15 amino acids. CDR3 protein: CASSLIRQGGETQYF. The CDR3 DNA reads as TGTGCCAGCAGCCTTATCCGACAGGGTGGAGAGACCCAGTACTTC.

The chain uses TRBV6-5 and TRBJ2-7; no definite D call. The CDR3 spans 15 residues. Germline lookup yields CDR1 MNHEY and CDR2 SVGAGI. V dropped 6 bases and J dropped 0 bases, with 15 bases sitting between them. The CDR3, as DNA: TGTGCCAGCAGCCCACACGGGTCACTCTCCTACGAGCAGTACTTC. The encoded protein is CASSPHGSLSYEQYF.

A few counts support this clone. The J gene is TRBJ1-2, the V gene TRBV6-6; 8 positions agree with TRBD1. Germline CDR1 MNHNY, CDR2 SVGAGI (reference sequence). V shed 4 bases and J 3 bases; nucleotides not matched to a gene: 4. The CDR3 is 14 amino acids. CDR3 sequence (DNA): TGTGCCAGCAGTTCAGGGGGCGTTCACTATGGCTACACCTTC. It codes for CASSSGGVHYGYTF.

The table lists this clone with a few counts. The V gene is TRBV6-5, the J gene TRBJ1-5; no definite D call. In germline, CDR1 is MNHEY, CDR2 SVGAGI. There are 14 residues in the CDR3. V was pared by 5 bases and J by 2 bases, with 10 bases between. CDR3 region: CASSPSGGNQPQHF. In DNA form, the CDR3 reads TGTGCCAGCAGTCCGAGTGGAGGCAATCAGCCCCAGCATTTT.

The V gene is TRBV5-1, the J gene TRBJ1-2, with D tentatively TRBD1 (6 bases). Germline V gene data show CDR1 as SGHRS and CDR2 as YFSETQ. The CDR3 consists of 15 residues. V gave up 7 bases and J gave up 1 base, with 17 bases separating them. CDR3: CASGPGGADNYGYTF. The CDR3 DNA sequence: TGCGCCAGCGGTCCTGGGGGGGCCGATAACTATGGCTACACCTTC.

This chain links TRBV7-9 with TRBJ2-2; no reliable D call. Germline CDR1 SEHNR, CDR2 FQNEAQ (reference sequence). The CDR3 sequence is 13 residues long. The germline V and J ends were trimmed by 1 base and 6 bases, with 6 bases remaining between them. The CDR3 sequence: CASSLGEAGELFF. In nucleotides, the CDR3 is TGTGCCAGCAGCTTAGGAGAAGCCGGGGAGCTGTTTTTT.

CDR3 nucleotide sequence: TGTGCCAGCAGCTTGGCCGGGCAGAAACCTTTGGGAAACACCATATATTTT. It encodes CASSLAGQKPLGNTIYF. The chain is built from TRBV5-4 and TRBJ1-3; D is uncertain. V lost 0 bases and J 4 bases, leaving 17 bases between the germline ends. This CDR3 is built from 17 residues. Germline V gives CDR1 SGHNT, CDR2 YYREEE (reference sequence).

V and J are TRBV6-1 and TRBJ1-4; D gene unclear. The CDR3 runs to 19 residues. From germline, CDR1 is MNHNS and CDR2 SASEGT. Trimming left V 2 bases short and J 4 bases short, with 23 bases between. The CDR3 DNA reads as TGTGCCAGCAGTGAAATTAAAATGGTCCACGGGGAATATAATGAAAAACTGTTTTTT. It specifies CASSEIKMVHGEYNEKLFF.

The chain couples TRBV2 to TRBJ1-2, with 12 bases fitting TRBD1. V gave up 4 bases and J gave up 3 bases; unmatched junction bases: 9. The CDR3 spans 17 residues. From germline, CDR1 is SNHLY and CDR2 FYNNEI. The CDR3 sequence is CASSGYRDRGRDYGYTF. Here the CDR3 DNA reads TGTGCCAGCAGTGGGTACCGGGACAGGGGGCGCGACTATGGCTACACCTTC.

This clone occurred once. The chain combines TRBV6-1 with TRBJ1-2; 10 nucleotides align to TRBD1. CDR1 and CDR2 (germline): MNHNS, SASEGT. Trimming cost V 7 bases and J 11 bases; bases outside gene matches: 4. The CDR3 spans 11 residues. CDR3 amino acids: CASTDRGLYTF. The CDR3 DNA sequence: TGTGCCAGCACCGACAGGGGGCTGTACACCTTC.

The chain combines TRBV5-1 with TRBJ2-5, with 8 positions matching TRBD1. V was clipped by 5 bases and J by 1 base; unmatched bases: 10. CDR1 and CDR2 from the germline V gene are SGHRS and YFSETQ. The CDR3 sequence is 16 residues long. The CDR3 sequence: CASSLQGGHSQETQYF. The CDR3 DNA sequence: TGCGCCAGCAGTTTACAGGGGGGACATTCCCAAGAGACCCAGTACTTC.

This chain joins TRBV9 and TRBJ1-3, with a possible D match to TRBD1 (5 bases). CDR1 and CDR2 (germline): SGDLS, YYNGEE. This CDR3 is 15 amino acids long. With 3 bases removed from V and 3 bases from J, the gap between germline ends came to 13 bases. As DNA, the CDR3 is TGTGCCAGCAGCGAAGAAACAGGTTTTGGAAACACCATATATTTT. Translation gives CASSEETGFGNTIYF. Full variable domain (outside the CDR3, taken from reference TRBV9 and TRBJ1-3): DSGVTQTPKHLITATGQRVTLRCSPRSGDLSVYWYQQSLDQGLQFLIQYYNGEERAKGNILERFSAQQFPDLHSELNLSSLELGDSALYFCASSEETGFGNTIYFGEGSWLTVV.

The chain joins TRBV7-2 to TRBJ1-1; unclear D gene. V lost 8 bases and J 5 bases, leaving 21 bases between the germline ends. The germline V gene has CDR1 SGHTA and CDR2 FQGNSA. The CDR3 loop spans 15 amino acids. CDR3 DNA: TGTGCCAGCCGGACCGAGACGGACCTCGGGACTGAAGCTTTCTTT. It is translated as CASRTETDLGTEAFF.

The genes are TRBV13 and TRBJ2-1, with D possibly being TRBD1 or TRBD2 (6 bases each). Germline CDR1 PRHDT, CDR2 FYEKMQ (reference sequence). V shed 8 bases and J shed 8 bases, with 10 bases lying between them. The CDR3 extends over 11 amino acids. CDR3 region: CASSEGDEQFF. The CDR3 DNA reads as TGTGCCAGCTCGGAGGGGGATGAGCAGTTCTTC.

This clone was seen only a few times. The chain recombines TRBV10-3 with TRBJ1-2; TRBD1 aligns across 8 bases. Germline CDR1 is ENHRY and CDR2 is SYGVKD. The CDR3 contains 14 residues. V shed 6 bases, J shed 4 bases, and the junction held 7 bases outside the gene matches. The CDR3 DNA reads TGTGCCATCAGCCCGGACAGGGCCAGCTATGGCTACACCTTC. Amino acid sequence: CAISPDRASYGYTF.

The sample holds a few counts of this clone. Additional DNA sequences in this sample encode the identical CDR3. This chain links TRBV6-5 with TRBJ1-6, with D uncertain. Germline assignment: CDR1 MNHEY and CDR2 SVGAGI. This CDR3 is 13 amino acids long. Trimming pared 7 bases from V and 4 bases from J, leaving 8 bases between. The CDR3 DNA reads TGTGCCAGCAAGGGCTCTTATAATTCACCCCTCCACTTT. This codes for CASKGSYNSPLHF.

This clone has more than one count but fewer than ten. J is TRBJ1-1 and V is TRBV11-2; no reliable D call. Germline CDR1 and CDR2: SGHAT and FQNNGV. V shed 1 base and J shed 6 bases, with 9 bases lying between them. The CDR3 has 13 residues. The CDR3 reads CASSLGDLAEAFF. The CDR3 region has the DNA TGTGCCAGCAGCTTAGGCGATCTAGCTGAAGCTTTCTTT.

This chain links TRBV19 with TRBJ2-2, with D hard to call. Germline assignment: CDR1 LNHDA and CDR2 SQIVND (reference sequence). The CDR3 loop spans 15 amino acids. Trimming took off 5 bases at V and 0 bases at J, with 10 bases between the two ends. The CDR3 nucleotides are TGTGCCAGTAGTCCGACACTACCGAACACCGGGGAGCTGTTTTTT. This translates into CASSPTLPNTGELFF.

This sequence joins TRBV11-2 and TRBJ1-1; TRBD1 is a possible D gene (5 bases). The CDR3 runs 17 residues. V was shortened by 5 bases and J by 1 base, with 20 bases between the two germline ends. Germline values: CDR1 SGHAT, CDR2 FQNNGV. The CDR3 protein is CASSPTWTRQPNTEAFF. CDR3 coding DNA: TGTGCCAGCAGCCCCACGTGGACCCGACAGCCGAACACTGAAGCTTTCTTT.

The rearrangement uses TRBV6-6 and TRBJ1-2; TRBD1 aligns across 8 bases. Germline CDR1 is MNHNY and CDR2 is SVGAGI (reference sequence). The V gene end was trimmed by 6 bases and the J gene end by 7 bases; junction bases not matched to a gene: 7. This CDR3 region has 13 residues. Written as DNA, the CDR3 is TGTGCCAGCAGGACAGGGGAAGAGGGTGGCTACACCTTC. Amino acids: CASRTGEEGGYTF.

V gene TRBV27 combines with J gene TRBJ1-4; D ambiguous. This CDR3 is 12 amino acids long. The V gene's germline CDR1 is MNHEY and CDR2 SMNVEV (reference sequence). V lost 3 bases to trimming and J lost 4 bases, with 3 bases between them. The CDR3 region is CASSFGNEKLFF. CDR3 nucleotides: TGTGCCAGCAGTTTCGGTAATGAAAAACTGTTTTTT.